This is a list of T cell receptor beta chains from one sample in a study of T cell responses to AZD1222 COVID-19 vaccine. Using immunoSEQ multiplex PCR, the repertoire was profiled, and TCRdb retains in-frame clones only, with some absent. Of approximately 140,000 clones listed, about 93% are singletons. The sequences come from peripheral blood, collected 28 days after the second AZD1222 dose. The receptors stem from an adult who received the AZD1222 COVID-19 vaccine. CDR3s include the opening cysteine and the closing phenylalanine or tryptophan. A D gene is named only where the DNA matches it firmly. Clone sizes are given selectively: once, few, many, or a class where the clone is expanded.

>-|TRBV7-2|TRBJ1-4|-
TGTGCCAGCAGCTCGACAGCCACGGGAAATGAAAAACTGTTTTTT
CASSSTATGNEKLFF
>-|TRBV5-1|TRBJ1-4|-
TGCGCCAGCAGCCTCAAGATCGGGGATGAAAAACTGTTTTTT
CASSLKIGDEKLFF
>-|TRBV14|TRBJ2-5|-
TGTGCCAGCAGCCAGTCGGACAGTCAAGAGACCCAGTACTTC
CASSQSDSQETQYF
>-|TRBV5-4|TRBJ1-2|-
TGTGCCAGCAGCTTGGGAGCAGGGTCCTATGGCTACACCTTC
CASSLGAGSYGYTF
>-|TRBV13|TRBJ1-5|-
TGTGCCAGCAGCTTAGGGAGGGTTAGCAATCAGCCCCAGCATTTT
CASSLGRVSNQPQHF
>-|TRBV12-3/TRBV12-4|TRBJ1-1|-
TGTGCCAGCAGTAAACAGCGACAGGTACCAGCTTTCTTT
CASSKQRQVPAFF
>once|TRBV7-2|TRBJ2-5|TRBD2
TGTGCCAGCAGCACGGGGACTAGCGTTGAGACCCAGTACTTC
CASSTGTSVETQYF
>-|TRBV27|TRBJ2-5|-
TGTGCCAGCAGTTTAGCAGGCTGGGGCCAAGAGACCCAGTACTTC
CASSLAGWGQETQYF
>-|TRBV9|TRBJ1-3|-
TGTGCCAGCAGCGTAGGTGTAGGGACGGGTGGAAACACCATATATTTT
CASSVGVGTGGNTIYF
>-|TRBV4-1|TRBJ2-7|-
TGCGCCAGCAGCCAGGGCGACGAGCAGTACTTC
CASSQGDEQYF
>-|TRBV7-3|TRBJ2-7|-
TGTGCCAGCAGCTTAGGGCCCTCGGGGGAAGGCTACGAGCAGTACTTC
CASSLGPSGEGYEQYF
>-|TRBV4-2|TRBJ1-2|-
TGTGCCAGCAGCCAAGATCAAGAGGGGAGTGGCTACACCTTC
CASSQDQEGSGYTF
>-|TRBV19|TRBJ2-2|-
TGTGCCACAAACCCGGGACAGAACACCGGGGAGCTGTTTTTT
CATNPGQNTGELFF
>-|TRBV6-2/TRBV6-3|TRBJ2-7|-
TGTGCCAGCAGCCCCCGGGTTTATCTCTCCTACGAGCAGTACTTC
CASSPRVYLSYEQYF
>-|TRBV4-2|TRBJ1-1|TRBD1
TGTGCCAGCAGCCAAGGCTACGACAGGGCGAACACTGAAGCTTTCTTT
CASSQGYDRANTEAFF
>-|TRBV15|TRBJ1-5|TRBD1
TGTGCCACCAGCAGACGATCCAGACAGGGTAGCAATCAGCCCCAGCATTTT
CATSRRSRQGSNQPQHF
>-|TRBV14|TRBJ2-2|-
TGTGCCAGCAGCCGAGCCACCGGGGAGCTGTTTTTT
CASSRATGELFF
>-|TRBV6-5|TRBJ1-6|-
TGTGCCAGCAGTTACTTCAGGGACTCACCCCTCCACTTT
CASSYFRDSPLHF
>-|TRBV11-2|TRBJ2-1|TRBD2
TGTGCCAGCAGCTTAGGGGCTAGCGGGGGGAATGAGCAGTTCTTC
CASSLGASGGNEQFF
>few|TRBV5-4|TRBJ2-3|-
TGTGCCAGCAGCCCCCGTTCCGGGGGCTCCTTTAGCACAGATACGCAGTATTTT
CASSPRSGGSFSTDTQYF
>-|TRBV4-2|TRBJ2-2|TRBD2
TGTGCCAGCAGCCAAGGACGCCTAGCGGGACCTTTGGGGGAGCTGTTTTTT
CASSQGRLAGPLGELFF
>-|TRBV27|TRBJ1-2|-
TGTGCCAGCAGTTTTAGGGGGACTAACTATGGCTACACCTTC
CASSFRGTNYGYTF
>-|TRBV11-2|TRBJ1-4|-
TGTGCCAGCAGCTGGGACGATGGGGCTGAAAAACTGTTTTTT
CASSWDDGAEKLFF
>-|TRBV7-8|TRBJ2-1|-
TGTGCCAGCAGCTTAGCGGGGGGCCTCTCCTACAATGAGCAGTTCTTC
CASSLAGGLSYNEQFF
>-|TRBV19|TRBJ1-5|TRBD1
TGTGCCAGTAGGCTACAGGGGGCAGGTAGTCAGCCCCAGCATTTT
CASRLQGAGSQPQHF
>-|TRBV19|TRBJ2-1|-
TGTGCCACTGGGGTGGGGGGTTCCTACAATGAGCAGTTCTTC
CATGVGGSYNEQFF
>-|TRBV6-5|TRBJ1-3|-
TGTGCCAGCAGTTATCGGGGGCTAGGAGGAAACACCATATATTTT
CASSYRGLGGNTIYF